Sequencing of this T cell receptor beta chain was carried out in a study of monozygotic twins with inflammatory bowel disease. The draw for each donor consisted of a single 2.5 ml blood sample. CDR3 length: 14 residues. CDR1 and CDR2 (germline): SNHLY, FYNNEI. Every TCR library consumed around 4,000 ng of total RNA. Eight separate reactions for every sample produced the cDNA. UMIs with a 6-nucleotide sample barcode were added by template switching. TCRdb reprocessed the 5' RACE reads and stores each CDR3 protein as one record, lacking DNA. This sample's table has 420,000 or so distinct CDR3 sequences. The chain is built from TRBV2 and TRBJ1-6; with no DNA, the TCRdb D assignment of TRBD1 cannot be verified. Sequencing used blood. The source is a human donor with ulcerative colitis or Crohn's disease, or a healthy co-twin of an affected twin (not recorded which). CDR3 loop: CASSEPRGNSPLHF.